The following is a T cell receptor beta chain sequence with its context. The record originates from a study of blood T cell repertoires in COVID-19. The repertoire was sequenced with immunoSEQ multiplex PCR; TCRdb's copy has only in-frame clones and lacks some. The sample has about 270,000 clones; around 81% are singletons. Material: peripheral blood. This TCR derives from a woman aged 45 to 65 with active or convalescent COVID-19.

As DNA, the CDR3 is TGTGCCAGCAGTGAAAGCCCCGCCTTTTGGGAGAATGAAAAACTGTTTTTT. Protein product: CASSESPAFWENEKLFF. V usage is TRBV2 and J usage is TRBJ1-4; the D is unclear. The CDR3 runs to 17 residues. Germline loops: CDR1 SNHLY, CDR2 FYNNEI. Trimming left V 2 bases short and J 5 bases short, with 18 bases between.